The entry below describes one T cell receptor (beta chain). This CDR3 region has 12 residues. CDR1 is DFQATT, CDR2 SNEGSKA, per germline (reference sequence). V lost 6 bases, J lost 4 bases, and 12 bases lay in between. The TCR cDNA carried a universal primer site and UMIs from 5'RACE template switching. TCRdb processed the 5' RACE reads anew with MiXCR; each CDR3 protein has one entry. Of hundreds of thousands of distinct CDR3 sequences listed, 9% to 15% are singletons. This specimen belongs to a study of T cells after yellow fever vaccination. The source was PBMCs, collected on the day of the yellow fever booster vaccination. The origin of this receptor is a man aged 25 to 45 who received the YFV17D yellow fever vaccine. The V and J genes are TRBV20-1 and TRBJ2-5; D is uncertain. The CDR3 DNA sequence: TGCAGTGCCCGAGCACTATTAGAGACCCAGTACTTC. This encodes CSARALLETQYF.